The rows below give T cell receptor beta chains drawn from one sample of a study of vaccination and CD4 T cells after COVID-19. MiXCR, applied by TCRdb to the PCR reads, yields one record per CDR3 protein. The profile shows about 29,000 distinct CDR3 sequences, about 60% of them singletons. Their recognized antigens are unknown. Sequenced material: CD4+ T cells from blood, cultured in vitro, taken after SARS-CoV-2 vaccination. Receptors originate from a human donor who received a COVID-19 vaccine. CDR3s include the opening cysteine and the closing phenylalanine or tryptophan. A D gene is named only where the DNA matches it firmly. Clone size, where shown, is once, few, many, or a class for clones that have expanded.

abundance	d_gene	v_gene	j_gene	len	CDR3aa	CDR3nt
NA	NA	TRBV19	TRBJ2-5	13	CASRRAPEETQYF	TGTGCCAGTAGGAGAGCGCCGGAAGAGACCCAGTACTTC
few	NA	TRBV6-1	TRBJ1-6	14	CASRPVGANSPLHF	TGTGCCAGCAGACCTGTGGGCGCAAATTCACCCCTCCACTTT
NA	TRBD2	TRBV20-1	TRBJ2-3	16	CSARDESGGITDTQYF	TGCAGTGCTAGAGACGAAAGCGGGGGGATCACAGATACGCAGTATTTT
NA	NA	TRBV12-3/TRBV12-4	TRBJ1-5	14	CASSGDASNQPQHF	TGTGCCAGCAGCGGGGACGCCAGCAATCAGCCCCAGCATTTT
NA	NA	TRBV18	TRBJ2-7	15	CASSPILQQGSEQYF	TGTGCCAGCTCACCAATACTCCAACAGGGTAGCGAGCAGTACTTC
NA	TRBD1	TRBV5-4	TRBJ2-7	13	CASSFGTGRAFNF	TGTGCCAGCAGCTTCGGGACAGGGCGAGCATTCAACTTC
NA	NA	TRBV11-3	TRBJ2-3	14	CASSLATTTDTQYF	TGTGCCAGCAGCTTAGCCACGACCACAGATACGCAGTATTTT
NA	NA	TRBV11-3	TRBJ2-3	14	CASSLQASTDTQYF	TGTGCCAGCAGCCTACAGGCGAGCACAGATACGCAGTATTTT
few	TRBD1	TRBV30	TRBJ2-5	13	CAWVPGQGRAQYF	TGTGCCTGGGTCCCGGGACAGGGTAGGGCCCAGTACTTC
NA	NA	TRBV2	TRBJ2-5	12	CASSVSLETQYF	TGTGCCAGCAGTGTCTCTTTGGAGACCCAGTACTTC
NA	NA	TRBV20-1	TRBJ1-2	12	CSADRAAYGYTF	TGCAGTGCGGACCGGGCCGCCTATGGCTACACCTTC
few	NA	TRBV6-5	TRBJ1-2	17	CASSYSPTVPRLYGYTF	TGTGCCAGCAGTTACTCGCCGACAGTCCCTAGATTGTATGGCTACACCTTC
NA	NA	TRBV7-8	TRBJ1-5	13	CASSSRGNQPQHF	TGTGCCAGCAGCTCGAGGGGTAATCAGCCCCAGCATTTT
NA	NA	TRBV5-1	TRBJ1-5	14	CASHTGNGNQPQHF	TGCGCCAGTCATACAGGGAATGGCAATCAGCCCCAGCATTTT
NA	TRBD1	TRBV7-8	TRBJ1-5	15	CASSLTGQGNQPQHF	TGTGCCAGCAGCTTAACGGGACAGGGGAATCAGCCCCAGCATTTT
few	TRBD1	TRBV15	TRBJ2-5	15	CATSKEQGGQETQYF	TGTGCCACCAGCAAAGAACAGGGGGGTCAAGAGACCCAGTACTTC
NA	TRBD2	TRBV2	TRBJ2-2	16	CASASGGAINTGELFF	TGTGCCAGCGCTAGCGGGGGGGCCATCAACACCGGGGAGCTGTTTTTT
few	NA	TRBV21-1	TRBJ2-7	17	CASTVFRAGGSSYEQYF	TGTGCCAGCACCGTTTTCCGGGCGGGGGGGAGCTCCTACGAGCAGTACTTC
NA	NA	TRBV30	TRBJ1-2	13	CAWSVERDYGYTF	TGTGCCTGGAGTGTAGAAAGGGACTATGGCTACACCTTC
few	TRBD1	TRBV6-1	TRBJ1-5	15	CASQFRGQGSQPQHF	TGTGCCAGCCAATTCCGGGGACAGGGGAGTCAGCCCCAGCATTTT
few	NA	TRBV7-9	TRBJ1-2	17	CASSLAYDRQFYEGYTF	TGTGCCAGCAGCTTAGCGTACGATAGACAGTTTTATGAAGGCTACACCTTC
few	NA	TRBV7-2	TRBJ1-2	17	CASTLLVGPETNYGYTF	TGTGCCAGCACCCTACTTGTCGGGCCAGAGACTAACTATGGCTACACCTTC
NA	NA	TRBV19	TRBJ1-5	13	CASSMRGGEPQHF	TGTGCCAGTAGTATGCGGGGAGGTGAGCCCCAGCATTTT
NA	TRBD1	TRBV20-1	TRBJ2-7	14	CSAGSGQGAYEQYF	TGCAGTGCGGGCTCTGGACAGGGGGCCTACGAGCAGTACTTC
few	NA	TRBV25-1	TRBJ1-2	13	CASSVEEGYGYTF	TGTGCCAGCAGTGTTGAGGAGGGCTATGGCTACACCTTC
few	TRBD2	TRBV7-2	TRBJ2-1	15	CASSGSGGTYNEQFF	TGTGCCAGCAGCGGTAGCGGGGGGACCTACAATGAGCAGTTCTTC
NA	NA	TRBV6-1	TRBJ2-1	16	CASSEAPPLSYNEQFF	TGTGCCAGCAGTGAAGCTCCACCTCTTTCCTACAATGAGCAGTTCTTC
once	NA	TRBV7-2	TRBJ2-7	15	CASSLGTAYSYEQYF	TGTGCCAGCAGCTTAGGGACAGCCTACTCCTACGAGCAGTACTTC
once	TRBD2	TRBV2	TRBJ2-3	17	CASMEPSGVGGTDTQYF	TGTGCCAGCATGGAGCCTAGCGGGGTTGGTGGCACAGATACGCAGTATTTT
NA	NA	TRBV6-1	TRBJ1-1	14	CASTGRDVGEEAFF	TGTGCCAGCACCGGACGGGACGTGGGGGAAGAAGCTTTCTTT
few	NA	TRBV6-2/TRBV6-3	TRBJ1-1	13	CASSYKLNTEAFF	TGTGCCAGCAGTTACAAGTTGAACACTGAAGCTTTCTTT
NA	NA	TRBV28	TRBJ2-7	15	CASNPRDAYSYEQYF	TGTGCCAGCAACCCCCGGGACGCATACTCCTACGAGCAGTACTTC
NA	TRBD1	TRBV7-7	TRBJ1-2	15	CASRWARQGNYGYTF	TGTGCCAGCAGATGGGCTCGACAGGGAAACTATGGCTACACCTTC
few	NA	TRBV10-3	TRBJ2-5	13	CATKGVTQETQYF	TGTGCCACCAAAGGGGTAACCCAAGAGACCCAGTACTTC
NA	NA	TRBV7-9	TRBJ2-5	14	CASSLADSEETQYF	TGTGCCAGCAGCTTAGCGGACAGTGAAGAGACCCAGTACTTC
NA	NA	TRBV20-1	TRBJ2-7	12	CSATGTLYEQYF	TGCAGTGCTACTGGGACACTCTACGAGCAGTACTTC
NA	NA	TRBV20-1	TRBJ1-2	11	CSVPGHYGYTF	TGCAGTGTCCCAGGGCACTATGGCTACACCTTC
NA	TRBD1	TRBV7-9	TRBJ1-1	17	CASSLGNVGGTASEAFF	TGTGCCAGCAGCTTAGGGAACGTAGGGGGGACAGCCTCTGAAGCTTTCTTT
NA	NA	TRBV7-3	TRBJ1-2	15	CASSIGPPGIDGYTF	TGTGCCAGCAGCATTGGCCCCCCAGGGATTGATGGCTACACCTTC
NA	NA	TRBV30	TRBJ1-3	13	CAWTAGVGNTIYF	TGTGCCTGGACAGCAGGGGTAGGAAACACCATATATTTT
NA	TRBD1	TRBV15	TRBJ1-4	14	CATSRGQGYEKLFF	TGTGCCACCAGCAGGGGACAGGGATATGAAAAACTGTTTTTT
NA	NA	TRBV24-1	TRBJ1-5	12	CATSDGSPPQHF	TGTGCCACCAGTGATGGGTCCCCGCCCCAGCATTTT
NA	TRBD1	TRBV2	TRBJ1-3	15	CASNDRGVHGNTIYF	TGTGCCAGCAATGACAGGGGGGTTCACGGAAACACCATATATTTT
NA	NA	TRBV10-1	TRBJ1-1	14	CASSESSLNTEAFF	TGCGCCAGCAGTGAGTCTTCTTTGAACACTGAAGCTTTCTTT
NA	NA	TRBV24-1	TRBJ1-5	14	CATSEDGWDQPQHF	TGTGCCACCAGTGAGGACGGGTGGGATCAGCCCCAGCATTTT
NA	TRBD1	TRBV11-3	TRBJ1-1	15	CASNSLGQGGTEAFF	TGTGCCAGCAACTCTTTAGGACAGGGAGGCACTGAAGCTTTCTTT
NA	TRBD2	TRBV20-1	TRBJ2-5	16	CSARVGASGVTETQYF	TGCAGTGCTAGAGTCGGAGCTAGCGGGGTAACAGAGACCCAGTACTTC
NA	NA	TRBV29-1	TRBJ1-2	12	CSVEQGVYGYTF	TGCAGCGTTGAACAAGGGGTCTATGGCTACACCTTC
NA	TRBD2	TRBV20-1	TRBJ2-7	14	CSASSGGGTYEQYF	TGCAGTGCAAGTAGCGGGGGCGGAACCTACGAGCAGTACTTC
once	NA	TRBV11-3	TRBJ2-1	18	CASSSQGGDLSSYNEQFF	TGTGCCAGCAGCTCTCAGGGGGGGGATCTTAGCTCCTACAATGAGCAGTTCTTC
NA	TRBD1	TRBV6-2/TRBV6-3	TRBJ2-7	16	CASRHLPGQERYEQYF	TGTGCCAGCAGGCACCTCCCCGGACAGGAACGTTACGAGCAGTACTTC
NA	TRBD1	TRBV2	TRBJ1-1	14	CASGRDRENTEAFF	TGTGCCAGCGGCCGGGACAGGGAGAACACTGAAGCTTTCTTT
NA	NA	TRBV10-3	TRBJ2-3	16	CAISERGRGSVDTQYF	TGTGCCATCAGTGAGCGGGGGCGGGGGAGCGTGGATACGCAGTATTTT